One TCR beta chain is described in this entry. The CDR3 sequence is 15 residues long. CDR1 and CDR2 from the germline V gene are SGHRS and YFSETQ. The trim removed 5 bases at V and 5 bases at J, leaving 6 bases unmatched. Assay used: immunoSEQ multiplex PCR; TCRdb lists only in-frame clones, some missing. This repertoire shows more than 110,000 clones, approximately 86% found once; its top ten account for about 3%. These data originate in a study of T cell responses to AZD1222 COVID-19 vaccine. The material was peripheral blood, obtained on day 0 of AZD1222 vaccination. V and J are TRBV5-1 and TRBJ1-6; 8 bases align to TRBD1. The receptor was derived from an adult in good health. CDR3 in DNA: TGCGCCAGCAGTGCGTCGACAGGGGATAATTCACCCCTCCACTTT. This gives the protein CASSASTGDNSPLHF.